The 24 T cell receptor beta chains below come from one sample, sequenced in a study of blood T cell repertoires in COVID-19. Generated by immunoSEQ multiplex PCR, the TCRdb table keeps only in-frame clones and is missing some. The data show roughly 63,000 clones, around three quarters seen once. The specimen sequenced was peripheral blood. The receptors come from a human donor in a cohort sampled during active COVID-19.

CDR3 sequence (DNA): TGTGCCAGCAGCCCGCTAGCGGGGGGCCAAGAGACCCAGTACTTC. As protein: CASSPLAGGQETQYF. This rearrangement joins TRBV14 to TRBJ2-5; TRBD2 aligns across 11 bases. The germline gives CDR1 SGHDN, CDR2 FVKESK. Unmatched junction bases numbered 2, after V lost 4 bases and J lost 1 base. This CDR3 has 15 residues. The full variable domain, its missing parts supplied by reference TRBV14 and TRBJ2-5, is EAGVTQFPSHSVIEKGQTVTLRCDPISGHDNLYWYRRVMGKEIKFLLHFVKESKQDESGMPNNRFLAERTGGTYSTLKVQPAELEDSGVYFCASSPLAGGQETQYFGPGTRLLVL.

This rearrangement joins TRBV19 to TRBJ2-7; possibly TRBD1 for D (5 bases). The CDR3 is 13 amino acids. The germline gives CDR1 LNHDA, CDR2 SQIVND (reference sequence). V was cut by 5 bases and J by 7 bases, with 15 bases left in between. The CDR3 DNA sequence: TGTGCCAGTAGTTCAGGGCGGTCGAAAGAGCAGTACTTC. It codes for CASSSGRSKEQYF.

The chain recombines TRBV7-7 with TRBJ2-2; no firm D call. Germline V CDR1 and CDR2: SSHAT, FNYEAQ (reference sequence). Trimming left V 7 bases short and J 8 bases short, with 14 bases between. CDR3 length: 13 residues. As DNA, the CDR3 is TGTGCCAGCACAACGTCCTTACAGGGGGAGCTGTTTTTT. This translates into CASTTSLQGELFF.

The CDR3 loop reads CASSQVRDYGYTF. The CDR3 DNA sequence: TGCGCCAGCAGCCAAGTGCGGGATTATGGCTACACCTTC. The V gene is TRBV4-1, the J gene TRBJ1-2; the D is unclear. Germline CDR1 is MGHRA and CDR2 is YSYEKL. The CDR3 contains 13 residues. Between the trimmed V and J ends, which lost 1 base and 5 bases, there was a span of 8 bases.

The genes are TRBV9 and TRBJ2-7, with unresolved D. The CDR3 consists of 15 residues. Germline lookup yields CDR1 SGDLS and CDR2 YYNGEE. Trimming took 1 base from V and 2 from J, leaving 13 bases between them. DNA of the CDR3: TGTGCCAGCAGCGTATTTGGAGACGGCACCTACGAGCAGTACTTC. Protein: CASSVFGDGTYEQYF.

J is TRBJ2-7 and V is TRBV5-1; the D gene is possibly TRBD1 (6 bases). Germline CDR1 and CDR2: SGHRS and YFSETQ. V lost 0 bases and J lost 3, with 22 bases in between. The CDR3 covers 18 residues. DNA of the CDR3: TGCGCCAGCAGCTTGGATTTGAAGGGGGACGCCCTACTCTACGAGCAGTACTTC. Translation: CASSLDLKGDALLYEQYF.

CDR3 residues: CASSFRQGGYAELFF. In DNA form, the CDR3 reads TGTGCCAGCAGCTTTAGACAGGGGGGCTATGCGGAACTGTTTTTT. The chain carries TRBV5-6 and TRBJ1-4, with 9 bases that match TRBD1. Germline-derived CDR1 and CDR2 are SGHDT and YYEEEE. The CDR3 extends over 15 amino acids. The trim removed 2 bases at V and 12 bases at J, leaving 11 bases unmatched.

This sequence joins TRBV7-9 and TRBJ2-5; TRBD2 might be the D (6 bases). There are 11 residues in the CDR3. Germline assignment: CDR1 SEHNR and CDR2 FQNEAQ (reference sequence). V lost 6 bases and J lost 4, with 6 bases in between. In nucleotides, the CDR3 is TGTGCCAGCAGGGGGGGAGAGACCCAGTACTTC. As protein: CASRGGETQYF.

This rearrangement joins TRBV6-5 to TRBJ2-5; TRBD2 matches 8 bases. Losses at the gene ends were 5 bases for V and 6 bases for J; bases not matched to a gene: 5. The germline CDR1 and CDR2 sequences are MNHEY and SVGAGI. CDR3 length equals 13 residues. The CDR3 loop is CASSPGGRKTQYF. CDR3 DNA sequence: TGTGCCAGCAGTCCGGGGGGGCGCAAGACCCAGTACTTC.

The gene calls are TRBV11-3 and TRBJ2-7; perhaps TRBD1 as D (6 bases). Germline CDR1 SGHNT, CDR2 YENEEA. The CDR3 runs to 13 residues. Between the trimmed V and J ends, which lost 4 bases and 6 bases, there was a span of 13 bases. The CDR3: CASSSMGAGEQYF. For the CDR3, the DNA is TGTGCCAGCAGCTCGATGGGGGCGGGCGAGCAGTACTTC.

This chain uses TRBV5-6 with TRBJ1-1; TRBD1 matches 7 bases. Germline CDR1 is SGHDT and CDR2 is YYEEEE. This CDR3 has 14 residues. V shed 3 bases and J 4 bases; nucleotides not matched to a gene: 6. The CDR3 DNA sequence: TGTGCCAGCAGCTGGAGGGGGCTCGGCACTGAAGCTTTCTTT. Its protein product is CASSWRGLGTEAFF.

The rearrangement uses TRBV28 and TRBJ2-7, with D possibly being TRBD2 (6 bases). CDR3 size: 14 residues. The germline V and J ends were trimmed by 4 bases and 3 bases, with 13 bases remaining between them. Looked up from germline, CDR1 is MDHEN and CDR2 is SYDVKM. CDR3 region: CASSSTSPSYEQYF. CDR3 sequence (DNA): TGTGCCAGCAGTTCGACTAGTCCTAGCTACGAGCAGTACTTC.

This clone was recorded a few times. V usage is TRBV6-6 and J usage is TRBJ2-7, with TRBD2 identical over 11 bases. Per germline, CDR1 MNHNY and CDR2 SVGAGI (reference sequence). The trim removed 5 bases at V and 3 bases at J, leaving 3 bases unmatched. The CDR3 extends over 14 amino acids. The CDR3 sequence is CASSQGTSGYEQYF. DNA of the CDR3: TGTGCCAGCAGTCAGGGGACTAGCGGCTACGAGCAGTACTTC.

The rearrangement links TRBV28 to TRBJ2-1; TRBD2 matches at 11 bases. The junction had 0 bases not matched to a gene; V was cut back by 6 bases and J by 2 bases. Germline loops: CDR1 MDHEN, CDR2 SYDVKM. CDR3 length equals 14 residues. Here the CDR3 reads CASRTSGAYNEQFF. The CDR3 DNA sequence: TGTGCCAGCAGGACTAGCGGGGCCTACAATGAGCAGTTCTTC.

At least ten counts were recorded for this clone. Here the CDR3 reads CASSIDPSAFYNEQFF. DNA of the CDR3: TGTGCCAGTAGTATAGATCCTAGCGCATTCTACAATGAGCAGTTCTTC. The chain employs TRBV19 and TRBJ2-1, with a possible D match to TRBD2 (6 bases). This CDR3 has 16 amino acids. Trimming pared 0 bases from V and 3 bases from J, leaving 12 bases between. Looked up from germline, CDR1 is LNHDA and CDR2 is SQIVND (reference sequence). Together with reference TRBV19 and TRBJ2-1, the CDR3 gives the full variable domain: DGGITQSPKYLFRKEGQNVTLSCEQNLNHDAMYWYRQDPGQGLRLIYYSQIVNDFQKGDIAEGYSVSREKKESFPLTVTSAQKNPTAFYLCASSIDPSAFYNEQFFGPGTRLTVL.

The chain couples TRBV15 to TRBJ1-2; D is perhaps TRBD1 (5 bases). The CDR3 totals 15 residues. V lost 0 bases, J lost 2 bases, and 10 bases lay in between. Germline V gene data show CDR1 as LNHNV and CDR2 as YYDKDF (reference sequence). The CDR3, as DNA: TGTGCCACCAGCAGAGAGGAGAGGACAAACTATGGCTACACCTTC. Translating it yields CATSREERTNYGYTF.

This clone was seen once. V and J are TRBV19 and TRBJ1-1; the D gene is possibly TRBD1 (5 bases). Germline CDR1 LNHDA, CDR2 SQIVND (reference sequence). This CDR3 contains 15 residues. The V end lost 3 bases, the J end lost 4 bases, and 15 bases lay between the germline ends. In DNA form, the CDR3 reads TGTGCCAGTAGTATCTTAGGGGCCCCGCGCACTGAAGCTTTCTTT. It is translated as CASSILGAPRTEAFF.

The gene calls are TRBV7-6 and TRBJ2-1, with D tentatively TRBD2 (5 bases). Germline CDR1 SGHVS, CDR2 FNYEAQ. The CDR3 consists of 15 residues. The V end was cut by 1 base, the J end by 2 bases, with 9 bases between. CDR3 loop: CASSLGTGTYNEQFF. The CDR3 DNA reads TGTGCCAGCAGCTTAGGGACTGGAACCTACAATGAGCAGTTCTTC.

V and J are TRBV5-8 and TRBJ2-5; D is perhaps TRBD1 (6 bases). This CDR3 spans 15 amino acids. V was trimmed by 4 bases and J by 4 bases, leaving 17 bases between them. Germline CDR1 SGHTS, CDR2 YDEGEE. Written as DNA, the CDR3 is TGTGCCAGCAGCCAGGGGACCCCCGCGGGAGAGACCCAGTACTTC. It translates to CASSQGTPAGETQYF.

This chain uses TRBV6-1 with TRBJ2-3, with 9 nucleotides matching TRBD2. Germline V gene sequence: CDR1 MNHNS, CDR2 SASEGT. The CDR3 covers 16 residues. V dropped 4 bases and J dropped 2; count of bases not matched to a gene: 7. The chain's CDR3 is CASSALLAGSTDTQYF. The CDR3 DNA follows: TGTGCCAGCAGTGCGTTACTAGCGGGCTCCACAGATACGCAGTATTTT.

The chain employs TRBV11-2 and TRBJ1-2; possibly TRBD1 for D (6 bases). V dropped 1 base and J dropped 3 bases, with 12 bases sitting between them. Germline values: CDR1 SGHAT, CDR2 FQNNGV. This CDR3 contains 15 residues. The CDR3 loop reads CASSLVIGGDYGYTF. DNA of the CDR3: TGTGCCAGCAGCTTAGTTATAGGGGGAGACTATGGCTACACCTTC. The entire variable domain, with the rest obtained from reference TRBV11-2 and TRBJ1-2, is as follows: EAGVAQSPRYKIIEKRQSVAFWCNPISGHATLYWYQQILGQGPKLLIQFQNNGVVDDSQLPKDRFSAERLKGVDSTLKIQPAKLEDSAVYLCASSLVIGGDYGYTFGSGTRLTVV.

This clone was detected only once. The chain recombines TRBV6-6 with TRBJ1-4; 7 bases map to TRBD1. The V segment lost 5 bases and the J segment 7 bases; nucleotides outside the gene matches: 13. The CDR3 consists of 16 residues. Germline loops: CDR1 MNHNY, CDR2 SVGAGI (reference sequence). The CDR3 is CASSKGQPYTPEKLFF. The CDR3 coding sequence is TGTGCCAGCAGTAAGGGACAGCCATACACCCCTGAAAAACTGTTTTTT.

This chain uses TRBV18 with TRBJ2-1, with 8 bases that match TRBD2. CDR3 length equals 17 residues. Germline values: CDR1 KGHSH, CDR2 LQKENI. J lost 0 bases, V lost 2 bases, and 6 bases had no gene match. CDR3 coding DNA: TGTGCCAGCTCACCAGCCAGCGGGAGTCACTCCTACAATGAGCAGTTCTTC. As protein: CASSPASGSHSYNEQFF.

This clone has a single count. The rearrangement uses TRBV7-8 and TRBJ2-7; 10 bases align to TRBD2. V lost 4 bases and J lost 6; bases outside the gene matches: 6. This CDR3 is 14 amino acids long. Germline V gene data show CDR1 as SGHVS and CDR2 as FQNEAQ. CDR3 in amino acids: CASSSPGLASEQYF. The CDR3 nucleotides are TGTGCCAGCAGCTCACCGGGACTAGCGAGCGAGCAGTACTTC.